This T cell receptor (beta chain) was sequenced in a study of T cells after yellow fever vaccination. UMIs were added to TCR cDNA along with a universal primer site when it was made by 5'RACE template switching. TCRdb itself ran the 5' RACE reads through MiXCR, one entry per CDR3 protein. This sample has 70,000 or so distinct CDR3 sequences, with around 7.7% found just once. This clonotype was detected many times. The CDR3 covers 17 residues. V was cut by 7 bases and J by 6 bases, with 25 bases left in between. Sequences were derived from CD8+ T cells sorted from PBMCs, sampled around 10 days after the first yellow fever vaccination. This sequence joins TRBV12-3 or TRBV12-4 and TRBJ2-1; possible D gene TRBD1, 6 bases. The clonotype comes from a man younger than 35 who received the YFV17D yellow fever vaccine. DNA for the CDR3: TGTGCCAGCAAGCCTCGACAGGCCTTCCTGCTTATCAATGAGCAGTTCTTC. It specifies CASKPRQAFLLINEQFF.